This is a list of T cell receptor beta chains from one sample in a study of CD8+ T cells in alopecia areata. Sequencing was performed with immunoSEQ multiplex PCR; in TCRdb, only in-frame clones are kept and a portion is missing. This table holds about 180,000 clones, just over 65% found once. This specimen consisted of CD8+ T cells sorted from blood, obtained at week 0. The receptors were gathered from a human donor with alopecia areata. Each CDR3 is given with its conserved first and last residue. D genes are given only for firm matches. Size tells how often a clone was seen (once, few, many) or the class of an expanded clone, and some rows leave it out.

D gene: NA
V gene: TRBV30
J gene: TRBJ2-6
clone size: NA
CDR3 protein: CAWSDLRAGANVLTF
CDR3 DNA: TGTGCCTGGAGTGATCTCAGGGCTGGGGCCAACGTCCTGACTTTC

D gene: NA
V gene: TRBV10-2
J gene: TRBJ2-7
clone size: NA
CDR3 protein: CASNLGDEQYF
CDR3 DNA: TGCGCCAGCAACCTCGGAGACGAGCAGTACTTC

D gene: NA
V gene: TRBV29-1
J gene: TRBJ1-2
clone size: few
CDR3 protein: CSVPEGFGGYTF
CDR3 DNA: TGCAGCGTTCCTGAAGGGTTTGGGGGCTACACCTTC

D gene: NA
V gene: TRBV11-1
J gene: TRBJ2-7
clone size: few
CDR3 protein: CASSSRDLYEQYF
CDR3 DNA: TGTGCCAGCAGCTCCCGGGACCTCTACGAGCAGTACTTC

D gene: NA
V gene: TRBV5-6
J gene: TRBJ2-7
clone size: NA
CDR3 protein: CASSFGSAYEQYF
CDR3 DNA: TGTGCCAGCAGCTTTGGCAGTGCCTACGAGCAGTACTTC

D gene: NA
V gene: TRBV6-5
J gene: TRBJ2-3
clone size: NA
CDR3 protein: CASSERADTQYF
CDR3 DNA: TGTGCCAGCAGCGAAAGGGCAGATACGCAGTATTTT

D gene: NA
V gene: TRBV25-1
J gene: TRBJ2-4
clone size: NA
CDR3 protein: CASSAPAGNIQYF
CDR3 DNA: TGTGCCAGCAGTGCCCCGGCAGGGAACATTCAGTACTTC

D gene: NA
V gene: TRBV7-8
J gene: TRBJ2-3
clone size: NA
CDR3 protein: CASGLGRASSTDTQYF
CDR3 DNA: TGTGCCAGCGGGCTGGGAAGGGCTTCTAGCACAGATACGCAGTATTTT

D gene: NA
V gene: TRBV9
J gene: TRBJ2-1
clone size: NA
CDR3 protein: CASSVSGFEQFF
CDR3 DNA: TGTGCCAGCAGCGTTTCGGGCTTTGAGCAGTTCTTC

D gene: TRBD2
V gene: TRBV10-2
J gene: TRBJ2-3
clone size: NA
CDR3 protein: CASSEASGGFTDTQYF
CDR3 DNA: TGCGCCAGCAGTGAAGCCAGCGGGGGCTTCACAGATACGCAGTATTTT

D gene: NA
V gene: TRBV25-1
J gene: TRBJ2-7
clone size: NA
CDR3 protein: CASSALDNEQYF
CDR3 DNA: TGTGCCAGCAGTGCACTGGACAACGAGCAGTACTTC

D gene: TRBD2
V gene: TRBV13
J gene: TRBJ2-7
clone size: NA
CDR3 protein: CASSPGLAGEEQYF
CDR3 DNA: TGTGCCAGCAGCCCGGGTCTAGCGGGGGAAGAGCAGTACTTC

D gene: NA
V gene: TRBV7-9
J gene: TRBJ1-4
clone size: NA
CDR3 protein: CASSLVGVQEKLFF
CDR3 DNA: TGTGCCAGCAGCTTAGTGGGAGTACAGGAAAAACTGTTTTTT

D gene: NA
V gene: TRBV19
J gene: TRBJ1-6
clone size: NA
CDR3 protein: CASSMGDSPLHF
CDR3 DNA: TGTGCCAGTAGTATGGGGGATTCACCCCTCCACTTT

D gene: NA
V gene: TRBV5-6
J gene: TRBJ2-3
clone size: NA
CDR3 protein: CASLASQLSTDTQYF
CDR3 DNA: TGTGCCAGCTTAGCAAGCCAGCTTAGCACAGATACGCAGTATTTT

D gene: TRBD1
V gene: TRBV29-1
J gene: TRBJ2-3
clone size: few
CDR3 protein: CSAFEQGAKTRDTQYF
CDR3 DNA: TGCAGCGCCTTCGAGCAGGGGGCGAAAACACGTGATACGCAGTATTTT